These 9 T cell receptor beta chains came from one sample sequenced in a study of blood T cell repertoires in COVID-19. Generated by immunoSEQ multiplex PCR, the TCRdb table keeps only in-frame clones and is missing some. Among 300,000 or so clones, 86% were seen once, and the ten largest hold 1.5% to 2%. Sample: peripheral blood. These receptors came from a woman in her forties or fifties with acute or convalescent COVID-19.

With respect to this clone: Within the sample, other DNA sequences also encode this same CDR3. The chain is built from TRBV20-1 and TRBJ2-5; D remains ambiguous. The CDR3 is 11 amino acids. Per germline, CDR1 DFQATT and CDR2 SNEGSKA (reference sequence). The germline V and J ends were trimmed by 3 bases and 4 bases, with 6 bases remaining between them. The CDR3 DNA follows: TGCAGTGCTAGGACTGGAGAGACCCAGTACTTC. Protein product: CSARTGETQYF.

This rearrangement joins TRBV5-5 to TRBJ2-6; D possibly corresponds to TRBD1 (6 bases). V was shortened by 4 bases and J by 0 bases, with 20 bases between the two germline ends. The CDR3 consists of 19 residues. The germline gives CDR1 SGHKS, CDR2 YYEKEE (reference sequence). The DNA of the CDR3 is TGTGCCAGCAGCCAGGTATGGGGGCGCATATCCTCTGGGGCCAACGTCCTGACTTTC. Protein: CASSQVWGRISSGANVLTF.

This clone came up once. The chain is built from TRBV6-5 and TRBJ1-4; 7 bases match TRBD1. Germline CDR1 reads MNHEY; CDR2 reads SVGAGI. This CDR3 spans 15 amino acids. The J segment lost 4 bases and the V segment lost 2 bases, leaving 4 bases of the junction unmatched. CDR3: CASSYRGTDNEKLFF. In nucleotides, the CDR3 is TGTGCCAGCAGTTACCGCGGGACAGATAATGAAAAACTGTTTTTT.

This chain uses TRBV5-1 with TRBJ1-3, with a tentative D call TRBD1 (5 bases). With 4 bases removed from V and 0 bases from J, the gap between germline ends came to 14 bases. The CDR3 is 16 amino acids. The germline gives CDR1 SGHRS, CDR2 YFSETQ. The DNA for the CDR3 is TGCGCCAGCAGCCAAACCGGACAACTCTCTGGAAACACCATATATTTT. This gives the protein CASSQTGQLSGNTIYF.

This chain links TRBV28 with TRBJ2-1; 14 bases agree with TRBD2. The CDR3 is 16 amino acids. V lost 6 bases, J lost 8 bases, and 9 bases stayed unmatched. Germline-derived CDR1 and CDR2 are MDHEN and SYDVKM. CDR3 loop: CASRTTSGRAYDEQFF. The CDR3 nucleotides are TGTGCCAGCAGAACGACTAGCGGGAGGGCCTATGATGAGCAGTTCTTC. Combining the CDR3 with reference TRBV28 and TRBJ2-1 gives the whole variable domain DVKVTQSSRYLVKRTGEKVFLECVQDMDHENMFWYRQDPGLGLRLIYFSYDVKMKEKGDIPEGYSVSREKKERFSLILESASTNQTSMYLCASRTTSGRAYDEQFFGPGTRLTVL.

The CDR3 DNA reads as TGTGCCTGGAGTGTTAATGGACCGGGACAGTTTACAGATACGCAGTATTTT. This gives the protein CAWSVNGPGQFTDTQYF. This chain links TRBV30 with TRBJ2-3; 7 nucleotides agree with TRBD1. Germline V gene sequence: CDR1 GTSNPN, CDR2 SVGIG (reference sequence). This CDR3 comprises 17 residues. The J segment lost 3 bases and the V segment lost 0 bases, leaving 12 bases of the junction unmatched.

This chain links TRBV7-8 with TRBJ1-5; 7 nucleotides match TRBD1. The CDR3 length is 15 residues. V shed 1 base, J shed 4 bases, and the junction held 4 bases outside the gene matches. The germline V gene encodes CDR1 SGHVS and CDR2 FQNEAQ. The CDR3 protein is CASSLEGAGNQPQHF. Here the CDR3 DNA reads TGTGCCAGCAGCTTAGAGGGGGCTGGGAATCAGCCCCAGCATTTT.

This chain connects TRBV7-2 to TRBJ1-6, with 10 nucleotides matching TRBD1. CDR1 is SGHTA and CDR2 is FQGNSA in the germline V gene. V gave up 5 bases and J gave up 6 bases; unmatched junction bases: 7. The CDR3 runs to 16 residues. The CDR3 DNA reads as TGTGCCAGCAGCCAATTTCGGACAGGGGGTAATTCACCCCTCCACTTT. It specifies CASSQFRTGGNSPLHF.

The V call is TRBV9, the J call TRBJ1-2, with D unresolved. Germline V gene lookup returns CDR1 SGDLS and CDR2 YYNGEE. CDR3 length: 14 residues. V lost 6 bases and J 0 bases, leaving 12 bases between the germline ends. The CDR3 protein is CASTLSEANYGYTF. The CDR3, as DNA: TGTGCCAGCACCCTCAGCGAAGCTAACTATGGCTACACCTTC.